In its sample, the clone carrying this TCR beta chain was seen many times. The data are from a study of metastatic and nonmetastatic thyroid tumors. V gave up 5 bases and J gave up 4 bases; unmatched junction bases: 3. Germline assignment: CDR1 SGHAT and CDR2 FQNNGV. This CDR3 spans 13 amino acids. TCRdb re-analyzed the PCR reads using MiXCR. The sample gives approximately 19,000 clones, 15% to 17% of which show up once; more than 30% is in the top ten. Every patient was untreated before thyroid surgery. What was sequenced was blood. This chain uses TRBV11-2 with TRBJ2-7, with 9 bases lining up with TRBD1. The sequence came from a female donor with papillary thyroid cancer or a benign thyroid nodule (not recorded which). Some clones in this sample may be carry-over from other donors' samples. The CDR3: CASSKGQGYEQYF. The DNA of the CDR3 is TGTGCCAGCAGCAAGGGACAGGGTTACGAGCAGTACTTC.